This record looks at one TCR beta chain sequence and its context. These data originate in a study of blood T cell repertoires in COVID-19. The overall study: Collection of acute and convalescent COVID-19 samples took place in the United States, Italy and Spain. PBMCs, B-cell-depleted T cells, or T cells were the source of the cDNA or gDNA that made up the material.

Sequencing used immunoSEQ multiplex PCR; TCRdb keeps in-frame clones, though not all of them. This table has around 310,000 clones, 80% to 90% appearing once. V gave up 2 bases and J gave up 0 bases; unmatched junction bases: 11. Germline V lookup: CDR1 SQVTM, CDR2 ANQGSEA. The CDR3 covers 19 residues. Cohort allocation depended upon clinical history that participants reported. The recovered donors of Cohort 3 showed two negative PCRs, clearance, or symptom resolution. The specimen sequenced was PBMCs or T cells enriched from blood (not recorded which). V is TRBV29-1 and J is TRBJ1-4, with 11 bases lining up with TRBD1. This sequence was found in a man aged 25-45 years who had recovered from COVID-19. This CDR3 is CSVESPDRGREATNEKLFF. CDR3 in DNA: TGCAGCGTTGAATCCCCGGACAGGGGGCGCGAAGCAACTAATGAAAAACTGTTTTTT.